This is a list of T cell receptor beta chains from one sample in a study of OX40 agonist ivuxolimab in advanced cancers. Assay: immunoSEQ multiplex PCR; the TCRdb copy retains only in-frame clones and omits some. The sample carries over 85,000 clones, about 83% recorded once. This specimen was CD4+ or CD8+ T cells sorted from blood, taken in a trial of the OX40 agonist ivuxolimab. The receptors come from an adult with an advanced solid tumor such as melanoma, head and neck, liver or kidney cancer. Each CDR3 is given with its conserved first and last residue. A D gene is named only where the DNA matches it firmly. Some rows mark clone size as missing; the rest say once, few, many or name a class of expanded clone.

>TRBV13|-|-|TRBJ1-2
CASSPRGRGYGYTF
TGTGCCAGCAGCCCCCGGGGGCGCGGCTATGGCTACACCTTC
>TRBV18|-|-|TRBJ1-5
CASSPGNSNQPQHF
TGTGCCAGCTCACCGGGGAATAGCAATCAGCCCCAGCATTTT
>TRBV6-6|TRBD1|-|TRBJ1-6
CASGTGGTGSPLHF
TGTGCCAGTGGGACAGGGGGCACCGGTTCACCCCTCCACTTT
>TRBV7-3|TRBD2|-|TRBJ2-5
CASSLDGGDLETQYF
TGTGCCAGCAGCCTGGACGGGGGGGATTTAGAGACCCAGTACTTC
>TRBV18|TRBD1|once|TRBJ1-1
CASSPLDRGSDTEAFF
TGTGCCAGCTCACCGTTAGACAGGGGGTCGGACACTGAAGCTTTCTTT
>TRBV9|TRBD1|-|TRBJ1-2
CASSALDRSSGYTF
TGTGCCAGCAGCGCCCTGGACAGGTCTAGTGGCTACACCTTC
>TRBV6-8|-|-|TRBJ1-1
CASSPGGGEAFF
TGTGCCAGCAGTCCCGGGGGGGGCGAAGCTTTCTTT
>TRBV4-2|TRBD1|-|TRBJ2-7
CASSQGLQGAGEQYF
TGTGCCAGCAGCCAAGGTCTACAGGGGGCAGGCGAGCAGTACTTC
>TRBV5-4|-|once|TRBJ1-4
CASSGQPFDEKLFF
TGTGCCAGCAGCGGACAGCCATTTGATGAAAAACTGTTTTTT
>TRBV27|TRBD1|-|TRBJ2-7
CASSQGINRGYEQYF
TGTGCCAGCAGCCAAGGGATAAACAGGGGGTACGAGCAGTACTTC
>TRBV5-4|-|-|TRBJ2-7
CASSPGLGQTNEQYF
TGTGCCAGCAGCCCAGGATTAGGACAGACAAACGAGCAGTACTTC
>TRBV6-6|-|-|TRBJ1-2
CASSRDHRGGYTF
TGTGCCAGCAGCCGCGACCACCGGGGAGGCTACACCTTC
>TRBV25-1|TRBD2|-|TRBJ2-2
CASSPGLAGTGELFF
TGTGCCAGCAGCCCCGGACTAGCGGGGACCGGGGAGCTGTTTTTT
>TRBV14|-|-|TRBJ1-3
CASSQGTLGPGNTIYF
TGTGCCAGCAGCCAAGGGACCCTTGGGCCTGGAAACACCATATATTTT
>TRBV18|TRBD2|once|TRBJ2-2
CASSPGRLAGRVSNTGELFF
TGTGCCAGCTCACCAGGACGACTAGCGGGGAGGGTTTCGAACACCGGGGAGCTGTTTTTT
>TRBV5-8|-|-|TRBJ1-1
CASSLEEGRNTEAFF
TGTGCCAGCAGCTTGGAAGAGGGGCGAAACACTGAAGCTTTCTTT
>TRBV5-6|-|-|TRBJ2-5
CASSPWGYQETQYF
TGTGCCAGCAGCCCTTGGGGGTACCAAGAGACCCAGTACTTC
>TRBV27|TRBD1|-|TRBJ2-7
CASRRDRGDEQYF
TGTGCCAGCAGGAGGGACAGGGGTGATGAGCAGTACTTC
>TRBV5-1|-|-|TRBJ2-1
CASSLGPTNNEQFF
TGCGCCAGCAGCTTGGGCCCCACTAACAATGAGCAGTTCTTC
>TRBV9|-|-|TRBJ1-3
CASSPSGQTTLNTIYF
TGTGCCAGCAGCCCGAGCGGACAGACTACTTTAAACACCATATATTTT
>TRBV19|-|-|TRBJ2-7
CASSISRGDSQYF
TGTGCCAGTAGTATTTCCAGGGGAGACTCGCAGTACTTC
>TRBV5-4|TRBD1|-|TRBJ2-1
CASSRDRAKNEQFF
TGTGCCAGCAGTCGGGACAGGGCAAAGAATGAGCAGTTCTTC
>TRBV7-2|-|-|TRBJ1-1
CASSLGRNTEAFF
TGTGCCAGCAGCTTAGGGCGAAACACTGAAGCTTTCTTT
>TRBV4-3|-|-|TRBJ2-1
CASSQGRTSYNEQFF
TGCGCCAGCAGCCAAGGACGAACCTCCTACAATGAGCAGTTCTTC
>TRBV5-4|-|-|TRBJ2-3
CASSLGRGATDTQYF
TGTGCCAGCAGCTTGGGAAGGGGGGCCACAGATACGCAGTATTTT